The clone carrying this T cell receptor (beta chain) was detected once. The data derive from a study of blood T cell repertoires in COVID-19. Per the study methods: Reference gene primer amplification gave estimated nucleated cell counts. Here immunoSEQ multiplex PCR was the method, and the copy in TCRdb shows in-frame clones only, minus some. Clone size and the V and J calls come from that table; the DNA yielded D and trimming. The table includes roughly 180,000 clones, about 88% detected once. This CDR3 has 13 residues. Germline assignment: CDR1 LNHDA and CDR2 SQIVND (reference sequence). V lost 1 base to trimming and J lost 7 bases, with 10 bases between them.

The sequencing input was peripheral blood. The chain has TRBV19 and TRBJ1-2, with D tentatively TRBD1 (5 bases). This TCR derives from a woman aged 45-65 years with COVID-19, enrolled during active disease. CDR3 region: CASSIAQGGGYTF. CDR3 DNA: TGTGCCAGTAGTATAGCCCAGGGTGGTGGCTACACCTTC.